The clone carrying this T cell receptor beta chain appeared many times. Its target is not known. This specimen comes from a study of CD8 T cells in ankylosing spondylitis. Whole-study findings and limits: Certain motif variants had earlier appeared in reactive arthritis synovial fluid and blood. Ankylosing spondylitis blood appeared to be characterized by a TCR beta motif of about 8 highly homologous variants.

Each CDR3 protein is one row after TCRdb ran MiXCR on the 5' RACE reads. The sample yields about 510,000 distinct CDR3 sequences, 5.3% seen once. The CDR3 sequence is 13 residues long. J lost 10 bases, V lost 5 bases, and 7 bases had no gene match. The germline gives CDR1 SEHNR, CDR2 FQNEAQ (reference sequence). The receptor was isolated from a male donor with ankylosing spondylitis. Specimen: blood, either unsorted or a sorted T cell fraction (not recorded which). This chain links TRBV7-9 with TRBJ1-1, with 10 bases lining up with TRBD1. The CDR3 protein is CASSGQGGTVAFF. CDR3 bases: TGTGCCAGCAGCGGACAGGGGGGAACAGTAGCTTTCTTT.